This TCR beta chain is drawn from a study of T cell responses to AZD1222 COVID-19 vaccine. The study, taken as a whole, reports: Just six or seven AZD1222 recipients tested seropositive at baseline. A mostly white British donor set with more females was recruited, and clonal diversity was possibly underestimated. Spike regions recognized by vaccine-associated CD4 TCRs spanned the protein, led by 160-218 and 743-854.

The CDR3 consists of 14 residues. CDR1 is GTSNPN and CDR2 is SVGIG in the germline V gene (reference sequence). V lost 6 bases to trimming and J lost 3 bases, with 17 bases between them. This clone was observed once. Its antigen is not known. Second doses that came at about 4 or about 12 weeks were put together. The table came from immunoSEQ multiplex PCR; TCRdb's copy has only in-frame clones and leaves some out. This sample has approximately 140,000 clones, with more than 80% found just once. The starting material was peripheral blood, obtained 28 days after the second AZD1222 dose. The TCR originated in an adult who received the AZD1222 COVID-19 vaccine. The chain has TRBV30 and TRBJ1-1; D is uncertain. The CDR3 nucleotides are TGTGCCTGCCAAAAAACAACTCTACACACTGAAGCTTTCTTT. Translating gives CACQKTTLHTEAFF.